The 10 T cell receptor beta chains below all came from one sample that was sequenced in a study of T cell responses to AZD1222 COVID-19 vaccine. Profiled with immunoSEQ multiplex PCR; TCRdb holds only in-frame clones, not every one. The sample carries fewer than 120,000 clones, about 94% recorded once. The source material was peripheral blood, sampled 28 days after the second AZD1222 dose. All receptors derive from an adult who received the AZD1222 COVID-19 vaccine.

The chain combines TRBV19 with TRBJ2-2; possibly TRBD2 for D (5 bases). V was trimmed by 3 bases and J by 6 bases, leaving 14 bases between them. The CDR3 spans 15 residues. Germline V gene lookup returns CDR1 LNHDA and CDR2 SQIVND (reference sequence). CDR3 protein: CASSIRSSPPGELFF. CDR3 in DNA: TGTGCCAGTAGTATTAGGTCTAGCCCCCCCGGGGAGCTGTTTTTT.

V gene TRBV7-9 combines with J gene TRBJ1-2; 8 bases fit TRBD1. V shed 7 bases, J shed 6 bases, and the junction held 4 bases outside the gene matches. The CDR3 is made up of 12 amino acids. CDR1 SEHNR and CDR2 FQNEAQ come from the germline V gene (reference sequence). Here the CDR3 DNA reads TGTGCCAGCAATCAGGGGGCGGATGGCTACACCTTC. This sequence encodes CASNQGADGYTF. Combining the CDR3 with reference TRBV7-9 and TRBJ1-2 gives the whole variable domain DTGVSQNPRHKITKRGQNVTFRCDPISEHNRLYWYRQTLGQGPEFLTYFQNEAQLEKSRLLSDRFSAERPKGSFSTLEIQRTEQGDSAMYLCASNQGADGYTFGSGTRLTVV.

This chain joins TRBV10-3 and TRBJ1-3; maybe TRBD1 (5 bases). V shed 0 bases and J shed 7 bases, with 7 bases lying between them. The CDR3 spans 13 residues. The germline V gene has CDR1 ENHRY and CDR2 SYGVKD. The chain's CDR3 is CAISESGGNTIYF. Written as DNA, the CDR3 is TGTGCCATCAGTGAGTCGGGGGGGAACACCATATATTTT.

The chain has TRBV5-1 and TRBJ1-2; a possible D gene is TRBD1 (6 bases). CDR1 and CDR2 from the germline V gene are SGHRS and YFSETQ. The CDR3 covers 16 residues. The ends were cut back, 1 base at V and 4 bases at J, with 17 bases in the middle. CDR3 DNA sequence: TGCGCCAGCAGCTTGAACACAGGGATGTGGCTCTATGGCTACACCTTC. It encodes CASSLNTGMWLYGYTF.

The rearrangement uses TRBV30 and TRBJ1-1; D perhaps matches TRBD1 (6 bases). Germline assignment: CDR1 GTSNPN and CDR2 SVGIG (reference sequence). V dropped 3 bases and J dropped 0 bases, with 8 bases sitting between them. The CDR3 is 13 amino acids. In DNA, the CDR3 is TGTGCCTGGAGACGGGACATGAACACTGAAGCTTTCTTT. Translating gives CAWRRDMNTEAFF.

The rearrangement uses TRBV14 and TRBJ2-7; 9 bases are a match to TRBD2. The trim removed 4 bases at V and 8 bases at J, leaving 12 bases unmatched. Germline-derived CDR1 and CDR2 are SGHDN and FVKESK. The CDR3 has 15 residues. CDR3 sequence (DNA): TGTGCCAGCAGCCTCCGAGTAGCGGGGGAGTGGCAGCAGTACTTC. This gives the protein CASSLRVAGEWQQYF. The complete variable domain, with remaining parts taken from reference TRBV14 and TRBJ2-7, reads EAGVTQFPSHSVIEKGQTVTLRCDPISGHDNLYWYRRVMGKEIKFLLHFVKESKQDESGMPNNRFLAERTGGTYSTLKVQPAELEDSGVYFCASSLRVAGEWQQYFGPGTRLTVT.

The chain recombines TRBV5-6 with TRBJ1-1, with TRBD1 matching 10 bases. From germline, CDR1 is SGHDT and CDR2 YYEEEE. With 5 bases clipped from V and 3 bases from J, the junction kept 7 bases outside the gene matches. There are 15 residues in the CDR3. The CDR3 reads CASRPLGTGDTEAFF. The CDR3 DNA reads TGTGCCAGCAGACCGCTGGGGACAGGGGACACTGAAGCTTTCTTT.

This sequence joins TRBV19 and TRBJ1-2, with D hard to call. V lost 3 bases and J 5 bases, leaving 10 bases between the germline ends. This CDR3 comprises 13 residues. The germline V gene encodes CDR1 LNHDA and CDR2 SQIVND (reference sequence). DNA for the CDR3: TGTGCCAGTAGTATTCAGCCCCGTTATGGCTACACCTTC. It is translated as CASSIQPRYGYTF.

The gene calls are TRBV6-5 and TRBJ2-7; 10 nucleotides match TRBD1. J gave up 3 bases and V 5 bases, and 7 bases lay outside the gene matches. Germline V lookup: CDR1 MNHEY, CDR2 SVGAGI. This CDR3 spans 15 amino acids. DNA of the CDR3: TGTGCCAGCAGTAAGGACCGGGACAGGGGCTACGAGCAGTACTTC. This translates into CASSKDRDRGYEQYF.

The chain links TRBV6-2 or TRBV6-3 to TRBJ1-5; no definite D call. V was pared by 4 bases and J by 0 bases, with 16 bases between. The germline gives CDR1 MNHEY, CDR2 SVGEGT. The CDR3 spans 17 residues. The CDR3 loop reads CASSSRAALYSNQPQHF. The CDR3 region has the DNA TGTGCCAGCAGTTCCCGGGCCGCGCTTTATAGCAATCAGCCCCAGCATTTT.